This TCR beta chain was documented in a study of cytomegalovirus exposure and HLA in healthy donors. Overall study: Early released data had around 79 million unique TCRs, all coming from HLA-typed donors.

This CDR3 has 16 amino acids. V lost 1 base, J lost 7 bases, and 16 bases lay in between. Looked up from germline, CDR1 is LGHNA and CDR2 is YSLEER. The PCR was carried out with 60 Vbeta primers and 13 Jbeta primers. Method: immunoSEQ multiplex PCR; TCRdb's copy keeps in-frame clones and lacks some. Found here are some 57,000 clones, approximately 63% of them singletons; the top ten hold just under 20%. General observations from the study: Sequencing depth across donors, presence/absence analyses assumed, was roughly uniform.

This clone occurred a few times. Its antigen is still unknown. This clonotype was sampled from a woman aged 60-70 years in good health and CMV-seropositive. The rearrangement joins TRBV4-3 to TRBJ2-2; a weak D match, TRBD1 (6 bases). The material sequenced was PBMCs. The CDR3 is CASSQVAGVPNGELFF. Written as DNA, the CDR3 is TGCGCCAGCAGCCAAGTGGCAGGGGTCCCCAACGGGGAGCTGTTTTTT.